Listed below are T cell receptor beta chains from one sample, sequenced in a study of post-analysis software for immune sequencing data. TCRdb re-derived calls from the PCR reads in MiXCR, one entry per CDR3 protein. The table lists fewer than 550,000 distinct CDR3 sequences, around a third of them singletons. The source material was blood. Receptor source: a girl aged 2-17 years with multiple sclerosis. The CDR3 runs from the conserved cysteine through the conserved F or W. The D gene is left open where the match is weak. Size values are once, few and many counts, or a class for expanded clones, and some rows have none.

j_gene | v_gene | abundance | d_gene | CDR3nt | CDR3aa
TRBJ2-3 | TRBV6-6 | few | NA | TGTGCCAGCAGTTACTCGGGGGCTTCTGTCCGAGATACGCAGTATTTT | CASSYSGASVRDTQYF
TRBJ1-1 | TRBV6-6 | once | NA | TGTGCCAGCAGTAATACGTGGACTGAAGCTTTCTTT | CASSNTWTEAFF
TRBJ2-1 | TRBV5-1 | NA | TRBD1 | TGCGCCAGCAGCTTGTGGCAGGGGGCGAGGAATGAGCAGTTCTTC | CASSLWQGARNEQFF
TRBJ1-1 | TRBV5-1 | few | NA | TGCGCCAGCAGCTCGATACAGGGTAAGAACACTGAAGCTTTCTTT | CASSSIQGKNTEAFF
TRBJ1-1 | TRBV20-1 | many | NA | TGCAGTACAGCAGTGGCCGCCGTTGGAATGGACACTGAAGCTTTCTTT | CSTAVAAVGMDTEAFF
TRBJ2-1 | TRBV3-1 | NA | TRBD2 | TGTGCCAGCAGCCAACGACTAGCGGGGGGAGGGAGGGATGAGCAGTTCTTC | CASSQRLAGGGRDEQFF
TRBJ2-2 | TRBV12-3/TRBV12-4 | NA | NA | TGTGCCAGCAGTTCCCCCACAGGGATAACCGGGGAGCTGTTTTTT | CASSSPTGITGELFF
TRBJ1-1 | TRBV20-1 | NA | TRBD1 | TGCAGTGCTAGAGATCTGGCAGGGGGCTGGGGCGCTGAAGCTTTCTTT | CSARDLAGGWGAEAFF
TRBJ2-3 | TRBV11-2 | NA | TRBD2 | TGTGCCAGCAGCTCATTGAAGCGGGGGAGCACAGATACGCAGTATTTT | CASSSLKRGSTDTQYF
TRBJ1-1 | TRBV6-6 | few | NA | TGTGCCAGCAGTTACCAGTTAACGAACACTGAAGCTTTCTTT | CASSYQLTNTEAFF
TRBJ2-1 | TRBV29-1 | few | TRBD1 | TGCAGCGTGGTGAAACAGGGGCCGGATGAGCAGTTCTTC | CSVVKQGPDEQFF
TRBJ1-2 | TRBV4-1 | few | NA | TGCGCCAGCAGCCAGGCGCAGGGGAGGGTAGGCTACACCTTC | CASSQAQGRVGYTF
TRBJ2-3 | TRBV9 | NA | TRBD1 | TGTGCCAGCAGCGTAGACGGGACAGGGGGAGATACGCAGTATTTT | CASSVDGTGGDTQYF
TRBJ1-4 | TRBV5-1 | NA | NA | TGCGCCAGCAGCCCCAGTGCAACTAATGAAAAACTGTTTTTT | CASSPSATNEKLFF
TRBJ2-1 | TRBV4-1 | few | TRBD2 | TGCGCCAGCAGCCAAGAAGGTAGCGGGGGGCCCAATGAGCAGTTCTTC | CASSQEGSGGPNEQFF
TRBJ2-3 | TRBV7-8 | many | NA | TGTGCCAGCAGCTTAGGTTCGGGGGGCCGTCAGACAGATACGCAGTATTTT | CASSLGSGGRQTDTQYF
TRBJ2-3 | TRBV7-2 | NA | NA | TGTGCCAGCAGCTTTGGCGGGGGCGCAAATACGCAGTATTTT | CASSFGGGANTQYF
TRBJ2-3 | TRBV5-1 | few | TRBD2 | TGCGCCAGCAGCTTGGCCGCTGCGGGGGTAGGGGATACGCAGTATTTT | CASSLAAAGVGDTQYF
TRBJ2-5 | TRBV5-5 | NA | NA | TGTGCCAGCAACCTCGGGAGAGGGGAGACCCAGTACTTC | CASNLGRGETQYF
TRBJ1-3 | TRBV7-9 | NA | NA | TGTGCCAGCAGGAACCCCCGGAGCTCTGGAAACACCATATATTTT | CASRNPRSSGNTIYF
TRBJ2-7 | TRBV19 | NA | TRBD1 | TGTGCCAGTAGGCCCTCCGGGACAGGCGTCTACGAGCAGTACTTC | CASRPSGTGVYEQYF
TRBJ1-2 | TRBV20-1 | few | TRBD1 | TGCAGTGCTATTACAGGGGGTTATGGCTACACCTTC | CSAITGGYGYTF
TRBJ2-5 | TRBV5-6 | few | TRBD2 | TGTGCCAGCAGCCTGAGCGGGGGGGTAGAGACCCAGTACTTC | CASSLSGGVETQYF
TRBJ2-4 | TRBV21-1 | NA | NA | TGTGCCAGCATCAGAGGGGTCCTTAAGGTTGGAAACATTCAGTACTTC | CASIRGVLKVGNIQYF
TRBJ2-3 | TRBV27 | once | TRBD2 | TGTGCCAGCAGTTTACGGTTGAGGACTAGCGGGGGGGCGGATACGCAGTATTTT | CASSLRLRTSGGADTQYF
TRBJ1-1 | TRBV10-3 | NA | NA | TGTGCCATCAGTGGCCCGATGGACACTGAAGCTTTCTTT | CAISGPMDTEAFF